This T cell receptor beta chain was profiled in a study of cytomegalovirus exposure and HLA in healthy donors. Study information: It was reported in a later analysis that the same platform had been used for the 90 to 150 validation repertoires as for the roughly 710 first-cohort repertoires.

Method: immunoSEQ multiplex PCR; TCRdb's copy keeps in-frame clones and lacks some. The table records 90,000 to 130,000 clones, over 85% of them present only once. V shed 5 bases and J shed 6 bases, with 17 bases lying between them. Germline values: CDR1 LGHNA, CDR2 YSLEER. The CDR3 loop spans 14 amino acids. With regard to this clone: The antigen remains undetermined.

Findings and limits, study-wide: Most observed TCR sequences were rare, whereas some public TCRs were detected in many donors. Testing in vitro showed a few CMV-associated chains specific for CMV antigens. The classifier reportedly diagnosed cytomegalovirus status with high specificity and sensitivity.

This TCR was recovered from a woman under 30 in good health and CMV-seronegative. The chain has TRBV4-3 and TRBJ2-7, with D perhaps TRBD1 (6 bases). Specimen: PBMCs. DNA of the CDR3: TGCGCCAGCAGCAATCTGCTCCGGGACACCGAGCAGTACTTC. It encodes CASSNLLRDTEQYF.